Here is one TCR beta chain with its context. Its antigen is as yet unknown. Treatment of the sample: oral pan-JAK inhibitor, 5-10 mg twice daily. Peripheral blood and lesional scalp punch biopsies came from alopecia areata patients. Germline lookup yields CDR1 MDHEN and CDR2 SYDVKM. V lost 6 bases to trimming and J lost 4 bases; unmatched junction nucleotides: 2. CDR3 length: 12 residues. This sample was taken from a study of CD8+ T cells in alopecia areata. About the study: Tofacitinib continued for 6 to 18 months and was then withheld for 6 months. Treated patients' severity was scored by percentage of affected scalp area.

Sequencing templates came from extracted RNA that was reverse transcribed into cDNA. The assay was immunoSEQ multiplex PCR, and TCRdb's table has in-frame clones only and misses some. The sample lists roughly 220,000 clones, approximately 38% occurring once. Study results and limitations: Lesional scalp exceeded normal scalp in clonality, especially in alopecia totalis/universalis.

Source: CD4+ T cells sorted from blood, taken at approximately week 31, from a patient treated with tofacitinib. The chain joins TRBV28 to TRBJ2-7, with 8 bases identical to TRBD1. The clonotype was recovered from a human donor with alopecia areata. CDR3 residues: CASSRTGYEQYF. CDR3 DNA sequence: TGTGCCAGCAGCCGGACAGGGTACGAGCAGTACTTC.